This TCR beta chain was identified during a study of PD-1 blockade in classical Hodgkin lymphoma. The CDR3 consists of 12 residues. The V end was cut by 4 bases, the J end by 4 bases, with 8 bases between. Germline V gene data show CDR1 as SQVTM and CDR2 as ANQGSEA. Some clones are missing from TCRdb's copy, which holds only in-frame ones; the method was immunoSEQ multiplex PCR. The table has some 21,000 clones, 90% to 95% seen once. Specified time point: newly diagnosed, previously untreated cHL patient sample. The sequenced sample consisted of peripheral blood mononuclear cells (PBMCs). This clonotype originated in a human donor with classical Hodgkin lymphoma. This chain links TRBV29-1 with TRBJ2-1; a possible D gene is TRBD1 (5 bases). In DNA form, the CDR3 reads TGCAGCGTTGCCTACAGGTACAATGAGCAGTTCTTC. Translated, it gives CSVAYRYNEQFF.